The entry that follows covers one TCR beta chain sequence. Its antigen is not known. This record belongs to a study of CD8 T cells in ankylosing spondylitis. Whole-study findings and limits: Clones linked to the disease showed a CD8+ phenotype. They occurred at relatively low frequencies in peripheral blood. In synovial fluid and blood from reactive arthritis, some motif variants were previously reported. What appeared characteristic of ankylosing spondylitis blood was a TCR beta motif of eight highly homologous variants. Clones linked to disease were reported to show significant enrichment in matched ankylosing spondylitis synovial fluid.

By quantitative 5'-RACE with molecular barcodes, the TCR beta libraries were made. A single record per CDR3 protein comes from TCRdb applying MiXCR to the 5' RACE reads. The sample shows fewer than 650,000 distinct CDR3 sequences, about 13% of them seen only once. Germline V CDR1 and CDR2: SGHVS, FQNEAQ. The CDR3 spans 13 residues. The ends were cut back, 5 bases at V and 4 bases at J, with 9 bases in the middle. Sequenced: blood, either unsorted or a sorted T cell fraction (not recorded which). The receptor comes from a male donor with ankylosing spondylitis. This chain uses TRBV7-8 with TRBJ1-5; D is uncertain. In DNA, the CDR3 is TGTGCCAGCAGCCAATCCCGAAATCAGCCCCAGCATTTT. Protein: CASSQSRNQPQHF.